This entry lists 32 T cell receptor beta chains sequenced from one sample in a study of radiotherapy plus CTLA-4 blockade in lung cancer. Some clones are missing from TCRdb's copy, which holds only in-frame ones; the method was immunoSEQ multiplex PCR. The sample lists 45,000 or so clones; roughly four fifths were seen once. The sample consisted of peripheral blood, taken from a patient treated with radiotherapy plus ipilimumab. Receptors originate from a human donor with non-small cell lung cancer who had a complete response to radiotherapy plus ipilimumab.

The chain carries TRBV25-1 and TRBJ2-7, with a tentative D call TRBD2 (5 bases). The CDR3 loop spans 10 amino acids. V lost 6 bases, J lost 12 bases, and 12 bases lay in between. Looked up from germline, CDR1 is MGHDK and CDR2 is SYGVNS. The CDR3 reads CASREPEGYF. The DNA for the CDR3 is TGTGCCAGCAGGGAACCCGAGGGGTACTTC.

CDR3 region: CASSYGLAGGGAQETQYF. DNA for the CDR3: TGTGCCAGCAGCTACGGACTAGCGGGGGGCGGGGCCCAAGAGACCCAGTACTTC. This sequence joins TRBV9 and TRBJ2-5; TRBD2 matches at 14 bases. J lost 1 base, V lost 4 bases, and 9 bases had no gene match. Germline CDR1 is SGDLS and CDR2 is YYNGEE. This CDR3 has 18 amino acids.

The rearrangement uses TRBV28 and TRBJ2-4; TRBD1 matches at 12 bases. Per germline, CDR1 MDHEN and CDR2 SYDVKM. V dropped 3 bases and J dropped 7; count of bases not matched to a gene: 7. The CDR3 runs 16 residues. CDR3 coding DNA: TGTGCCAGCAGTTTGGGGACAGGGGGCGCCCGGAACATTCAGTACTTC. Protein product: CASSLGTGGARNIQYF.

The chain employs TRBV9 and TRBJ1-6; D gene ambiguous. Germline V gene data show CDR1 as SGDLS and CDR2 as YYNGEE. This CDR3 contains 15 residues. Trimming removed 3 bases at V and 10 bases at J, with 17 bases between. The CDR3 loop is CASSEAGNRYSPLHF. In DNA form, the CDR3 reads TGTGCCAGCAGCGAGGCGGGCAACCGATACTCACCCCTCCACTTT.

V usage is TRBV25-1 and J usage is TRBJ1-1; possibly TRBD1 for D (6 bases). Per germline, CDR1 MGHDK and CDR2 SYGVNS. The CDR3 extends over 15 amino acids. V dropped 6 bases and J dropped 4 bases, with 18 bases sitting between them. The CDR3 here is CASRQGYLFSTEAFF. CDR3 nucleotide sequence: TGTGCCAGCAGGCAGGGGTATCTATTCAGCACTGAAGCTTTCTTT.

A few counts support this clone. This chain joins TRBV2 and TRBJ1-3; D is unresolved. This CDR3 has 13 residues. Trimming stripped 6 bases from V and 5 bases from J, with 11 bases between. The germline V gene has CDR1 SNHLY and CDR2 FYNNEI. CDR3 in DNA: TGTGCCAGCAGCCGGGAAGGGCGAAACACCATATATTTT. Translating gives CASSREGRNTIYF.

The V and J genes are TRBV5-1 and TRBJ2-3; TRBD2 matches at 7 bases. V lost 4 bases, J lost 2 bases, and 10 bases stayed unmatched. CDR1 is SGHRS, CDR2 YFSETQ, per germline. The CDR3 runs 16 residues. The CDR3 is CASSPGSAGDTDTQYF. CDR3 nucleotide sequence: TGCGCCAGCAGCCCCGGGTCCGCGGGAGACACAGATACGCAGTATTTT.

This clone was detected only a few times. This chain connects TRBV19 to TRBJ1-5; D uncertain. Germline CDR1 and CDR2: LNHDA and SQIVND (reference sequence). V dropped 4 bases and J dropped 6 bases, with 10 bases sitting between them. The CDR3 covers 13 residues. CDR3: CASSTAPSQPQHF. The CDR3 nucleotides read TGTGCCAGTAGTACCGCCCCCAGTCAGCCCCAGCATTTT.

The chain combines TRBV28 with TRBJ1-2, with 8 bases identical to TRBD1. Unmatched junction bases numbered 2, after V lost 5 bases and J lost 3 bases. CDR1 and CDR2 (germline): MDHEN, SYDVKM. The CDR3 is 13 residues long. CDR3 in amino acids: CASSLDRDYGYTF. For the CDR3, the DNA is TGTGCCAGCAGTCTGGACAGGGACTATGGCTACACCTTC.

The rearrangement joins TRBV7-2 to TRBJ2-7; the match to TRBD1 covers 9 bases. Germline V gives CDR1 SGHTA, CDR2 FQGNSA. Trimming cost V 4 bases and J 3 bases; bases outside gene matches: 7. This CDR3 comprises 15 residues. DNA for the CDR3: TGTGCCAGCAGCTCCTACAGGGGGCCTGGCTACGAGCAGTACTTC. It yields the protein CASSSYRGPGYEQYF.

The chain combines TRBV4-2 with TRBJ1-4; D is perhaps TRBD1 (5 bases). The CDR3 contains 16 residues. Between the trimmed V and J ends, which lost 0 bases and 8 bases, there was a span of 16 bases. CDR1 is LGHNA and CDR2 is YNFKEQ in the germline V gene. The CDR3 loop reads CASSQDSGGATEKLFF. For the CDR3, the DNA is TGTGCCAGCAGCCAAGATAGTGGAGGGGCTACGGAAAAACTGTTTTTT.

This chain connects TRBV11-2 to TRBJ2-5; 8 bases match TRBD1. The germline gives CDR1 SGHAT, CDR2 FQNNGV. V lost 5 bases, J lost 7 bases, and 9 bases stayed unmatched. The CDR3 length is 14 residues. The CDR3 nucleotides are TGTGCCAGCAGCCTCGGACAGGGTTTTGCGACCCAGTACTTC. Its translation: CASSLGQGFATQYF.

V usage is TRBV6-1 and J usage is TRBJ2-2; 7 bases agree with TRBD2. The CDR3 loop spans 14 amino acids. V shed 3 bases and J 8 bases; nucleotides not matched to a gene: 6. Germline V gene data show CDR1 as MNHNS and CDR2 as SASEGT. CDR3 residues: CASSEGGGLGELFF. The CDR3 coding sequence is TGTGCCAGCAGTGAGGGCGGGGGTTTGGGGGAGCTGTTTTTT.

V is TRBV19 and J is TRBJ2-5, with 10 bases lining up with TRBD1. TRBJ2-7 matches the DNA end more closely, so the J call is doubtful. The CDR3 spans 17 residues. The germline CDR1 and CDR2 sequences are LNHDA and SQIVND (reference sequence). The CDR3 DNA reads as TGTGCCAGTAGCCCAACCCTCCCGGGACAGGGGTTGCGCGAGCAGTACTTC. It encodes CASSPTLPGQGLREQYF.

V is TRBV11-1 and J is TRBJ1-1, with 9 positions matching TRBD1. Per germline, CDR1 SGHAT and CDR2 FQDESV (reference sequence). The CDR3 loop spans 14 amino acids. The J segment lost 6 bases and the V segment lost 5 bases, leaving 7 bases of the junction unmatched. DNA for the CDR3: TGTGCCAGCAGCGGTGACAGGGGGGTGGCTGAAGCTTTCTTT. It is translated as CASSGDRGVAEAFF.

This clone turned up a few times. This chain uses TRBV5-4 with TRBJ1-3, with D maybe TRBD1 (6 bases). This CDR3 spans 15 amino acids. The germline V and J ends were trimmed by 0 bases and 3 bases, with 10 bases remaining between them. Germline V gene sequence: CDR1 SGHNT, CDR2 YYREEE (reference sequence). The CDR3 bases are TGTGCCAGCAGCTTGGGGACAGCGCGTGGAAACACCATATATTTT. This sequence encodes CASSLGTARGNTIYF.

The J gene is TRBJ2-5, the V gene TRBV11-2; 7 bases agree with TRBD2. Germline trimming cut 5 bases from V and 5 bases from J; bases unmatched to any gene: 8. This CDR3 has 14 residues. Germline V gives CDR1 SGHAT, CDR2 FQNNGV. CDR3 amino acids: CASSRDYLLETQYF. The CDR3, as DNA: TGTGCCAGCAGCAGGGACTATCTTTTGGAGACCCAGTACTTC.

The V and J genes are TRBV6-5 and TRBJ2-7; unclear D gene. The CDR3 loop spans 16 amino acids. Germline V lookup: CDR1 MNHEY, CDR2 SVGAGI. V shed 0 bases and J shed 1 base, with 13 bases lying between them. As DNA, the CDR3 is TGTGCCAGCAGTTACTCGTCGGTCAGCGCGTCCTACGAGCAGTACTTC. Protein sequence: CASSYSSVSASYEQYF.

This clone is a singleton in its sample. The chain joins TRBV5-6 to TRBJ2-7, with a possible D match to TRBD1 (6 bases). Germline loops: CDR1 SGHDT, CDR2 YYEEEE. The CDR3 consists of 16 residues. Trimming shortened V by 1 base and J by 2 bases, and 16 bases separated the two germline ends. The CDR3 reads CASSLYRRTETYEQYF. The CDR3 nucleotides are TGTGCCAGCAGCTTGTACCGAAGGACAGAAACCTACGAGCAGTACTTC.

The rearrangement joins TRBV9 to TRBJ2-2; TRBD2 agrees at 8 bases. CDR3 length: 16 residues. Per germline, CDR1 SGDLS and CDR2 YYNGEE. V gave up 0 bases and J gave up 6 bases; unmatched junction bases: 7. The CDR3 DNA sequence: TGTGCCAGCAGCGTAGTTCATGCGGGAGGCCCCGGGGAGCTGTTTTTT. Translating gives CASSVVHAGGPGELFF. Full variable domain (missing parts from reference TRBV9 and TRBJ2-2): DSGVTQTPKHLITATGQRVTLRCSPRSGDLSVYWYQQSLDQGLQFLIQYYNGEERAKGNILERFSAQQFPDLHSELNLSSLELGDSALYFCASSVVHAGGPGELFFGEGSRLTVL.

V is TRBV6-5 and J is TRBJ2-7; possibly TRBD1 for D (6 bases). The CDR3 contains 15 residues. Trimming pared 2 bases from V and 4 bases from J, leaving 15 bases between. The germline CDR1 and CDR2 sequences are MNHEY and SVGAGI. CDR3 protein: CASSYRQEGGYEQYF. The CDR3 DNA is TGTGCCAGCAGTTACCGACAGGAAGGAGGTTACGAGCAGTACTTC.

The V gene is TRBV6-5, the J gene TRBJ2-1, with 11 bases lining up with TRBD1. Germline V lookup: CDR1 MNHEY, CDR2 SVGAGI. The length of the CDR3 is 16 residues. The trim removed 6 bases at V and 7 bases at J, leaving 11 bases unmatched. DNA of the CDR3: TGTGCCAGCAGGTACAGTAGGACAGGGGGCTGGAATGAGCAGTTCTTC. Translated: CASRYSRTGGWNEQFF.

The V call is TRBV18, the J call TRBJ2-2, with no clear D. From germline, CDR1 is KGHSH and CDR2 LQKENI. The CDR3 spans 13 residues. Trimming removed 1 base from V and 5 bases from J, with 5 bases in between. The CDR3 coding sequence is TGTGCCAGCTCACCACTCGAGACCGGGGAGCTGTTTTTT. Its translation is CASSPLETGELFF.

The chain uses TRBV4-2 and TRBJ2-1; the match to TRBD2 covers 7 bases. The germline gives CDR1 LGHNA, CDR2 YNFKEQ. The junction had 4 bases not matched to a gene; V was cut back by 0 bases and J by 2 bases. This CDR3 contains 16 residues. CDR3 region: CASSQDLLAAYNEQFF. CDR3 sequence (DNA): TGTGCCAGCAGCCAAGATCTTCTAGCGGCCTACAATGAGCAGTTCTTC.

The rearrangement links TRBV27 to TRBJ2-5; no definite D call. The J call may be in error: the DNA end matches TRBJ2-7 better. The CDR3 extends over 14 amino acids. The germline V gene has CDR1 MNHEY and CDR2 SMNVEV (reference sequence). The chain's CDR3 is CASSLLKSTYEQYF. In nucleotides, the CDR3 is TGTGCCAGCAGTTTATTAAAATCAACCTACGAGCAGTACTTC.

J is TRBJ2-7 and V is TRBV7-8; TRBD1 aligns across 7 bases. V shed 8 bases, J shed 3 bases, and the junction held 16 bases outside the gene matches. CDR1 and CDR2 (germline): SGHVS, FQNEAQ. The CDR3 sequence is 16 residues long. The CDR3 spells CASQTPVGQLLYEQYF. As DNA, the CDR3 is TGTGCCAGCCAGACTCCCGTGGGACAGCTCCTCTACGAGCAGTACTTC.

The chain has TRBV2 and TRBJ1-2; D might be TRBD1 (5 bases). From germline, CDR1 is SNHLY and CDR2 FYNNEI. The CDR3 is 12 amino acids. Trimming removed 8 bases at V and 7 bases at J, with 14 bases between. CDR3 sequence: CASRAGGAGYTF. The CDR3 nucleotides read TGTGCCAGCCGAGCGGGCGGGGCTGGCTACACCTTC. The full variable domain, rest sourced from reference TRBV2 and TRBJ1-2, is EPEVTQTPSHQVTQMGQEVILRCVPISNHLYFYWYRQILGQKVEFLVSFYNNEISEKSEIFDDQFSVERPDGSNFTLKIRSTKLEDSAMYFCASRAGGAGYTFGSGTRLTVV.

The V call is TRBV5-1, the J call TRBJ2-7; 11 nucleotides align to TRBD1. J lost 2 bases, V lost 0 bases, and 1 base had no gene match. CDR1 is SGHRS and CDR2 is YFSETQ in the germline V gene. This CDR3 has 15 residues. The CDR3 here is CASSLGDRGAYEQYF. Written as DNA, the CDR3 is TGCGCCAGCAGCTTGGGGGACAGGGGGGCCTACGAGCAGTACTTC.

J is TRBJ1-6 and V is TRBV19; TRBD1 matches 7 bases. Looked up from germline, CDR1 is LNHDA and CDR2 is SQIVND (reference sequence). V trimming: 9 bases; J trimming: 5 bases; junction bases outside the gene matches: 4. The CDR3 covers 13 residues. The chain's CDR3 is CASRTGDNSPLHF. CDR3 bases: TGTGCCAGCCGGACAGGCGATAATTCACCCCTCCACTTT.

This chain connects TRBV5-1 to TRBJ1-2, with 10 positions matching TRBD1. Per germline, CDR1 SGHRS and CDR2 YFSETQ. Trimming at V came to 4 bases and at J to 2 bases, leaving 2 bases not matched to a gene. This CDR3 comprises 14 residues. The CDR3 sequence: CASSGQGGNYGYTF. CDR3 nucleotides: TGCGCCAGCAGCGGACAGGGGGGAAACTATGGCTACACCTTC.

The chain employs TRBV27 and TRBJ2-3, with 8 nucleotides matching TRBD2. The CDR3 is made up of 16 amino acids. V lost 4 bases, J lost 4 bases, and 10 bases stayed unmatched. Germline CDR1 and CDR2: MNHEY and SMNVEV (reference sequence). CDR3: CASSSLSGGVADTQYF. The DNA for the CDR3 is TGTGCCAGCAGTTCTTTATCGGGGGGGGTCGCAGATACGCAGTATTTT.

This clone appeared once. The rearrangement links TRBV28 to TRBJ1-5; a weak D match, TRBD1 (6 bases). CDR3 length: 15 amino acids. Looked up from germline, CDR1 is MDHEN and CDR2 is SYDVKM. Trimming shortened V by 3 bases and J by 0 bases, and 9 bases separated the two germline ends. As DNA, the CDR3 is TGTGCCAGCAGTTTCGGGACAAATAGCAATCAGCCCCAGCATTTT. Encoded protein: CASSFGTNSNQPQHF.